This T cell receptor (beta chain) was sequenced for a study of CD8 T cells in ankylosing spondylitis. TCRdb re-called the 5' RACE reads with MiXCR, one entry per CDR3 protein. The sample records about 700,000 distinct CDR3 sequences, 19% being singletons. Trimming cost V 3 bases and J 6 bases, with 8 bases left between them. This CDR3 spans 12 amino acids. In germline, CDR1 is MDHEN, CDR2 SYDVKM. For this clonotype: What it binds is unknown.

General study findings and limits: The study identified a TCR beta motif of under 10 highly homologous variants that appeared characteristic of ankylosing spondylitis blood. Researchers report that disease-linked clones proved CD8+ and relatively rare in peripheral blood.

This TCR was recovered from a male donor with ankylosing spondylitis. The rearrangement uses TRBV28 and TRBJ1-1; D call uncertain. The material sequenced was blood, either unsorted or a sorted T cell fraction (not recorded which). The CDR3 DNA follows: TGTGCCAGCAGTTTCGGACTGGCTGAAGCTTTCTTT. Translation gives CASSFGLAEAFF.